The T cell receptor beta chain under discussion was sequenced for a study of CD8 T cells in ankylosing spondylitis. As concerns this clonotype: The antigen is unknown.

Study-wide results and caveats: Enrichment of disease-linked clones was reportedly significant in matched ankylosing spondylitis synovial fluid. A TCR beta motif made of fewer than ten highly homologous variants seemed typical of ankylosing spondylitis blood.

TCRdb re-called the 5' RACE reads with MiXCR, one entry per CDR3 protein. The data show 500,000 to 650,000 distinct CDR3 sequences, about 5.2% seen once. The sequencing input was blood, either unsorted or a sorted T cell fraction (not recorded which). The sequence derives from a male donor with ankylosing spondylitis.

The CDR3 region has the DNA TGCAGTGCTAGCCGGGAAATTGCTTTCTTT. Its protein product is CSASREIAFF. The chain employs TRBV20-1 and TRBJ1-1; D gene ambiguous. The V gene's germline CDR1 is DFQATT and CDR2 SNEGSKA (reference sequence). The CDR3 runs to 10 residues. The V and J ends lost 3 bases and 11 bases respectively, with 10 bases between them.